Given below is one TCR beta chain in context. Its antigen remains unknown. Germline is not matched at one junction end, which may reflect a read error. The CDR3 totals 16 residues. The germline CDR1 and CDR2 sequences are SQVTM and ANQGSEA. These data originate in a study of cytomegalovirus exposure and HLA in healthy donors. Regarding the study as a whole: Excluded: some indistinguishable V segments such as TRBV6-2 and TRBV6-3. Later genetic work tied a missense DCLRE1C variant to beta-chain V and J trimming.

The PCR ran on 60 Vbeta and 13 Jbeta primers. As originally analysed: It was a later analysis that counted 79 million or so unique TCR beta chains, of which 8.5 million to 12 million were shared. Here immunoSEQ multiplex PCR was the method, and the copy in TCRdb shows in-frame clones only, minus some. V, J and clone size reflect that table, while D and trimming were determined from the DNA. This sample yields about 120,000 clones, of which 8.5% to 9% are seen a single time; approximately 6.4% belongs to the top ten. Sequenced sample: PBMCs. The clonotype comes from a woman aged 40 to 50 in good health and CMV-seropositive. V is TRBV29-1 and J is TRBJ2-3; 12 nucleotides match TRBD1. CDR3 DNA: TGCAGCGCCGTGAAAGGGGACAGGGGGCTGTCAGACACGCAGTATTTT. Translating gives CSAVKGDRGLSDTQYF.